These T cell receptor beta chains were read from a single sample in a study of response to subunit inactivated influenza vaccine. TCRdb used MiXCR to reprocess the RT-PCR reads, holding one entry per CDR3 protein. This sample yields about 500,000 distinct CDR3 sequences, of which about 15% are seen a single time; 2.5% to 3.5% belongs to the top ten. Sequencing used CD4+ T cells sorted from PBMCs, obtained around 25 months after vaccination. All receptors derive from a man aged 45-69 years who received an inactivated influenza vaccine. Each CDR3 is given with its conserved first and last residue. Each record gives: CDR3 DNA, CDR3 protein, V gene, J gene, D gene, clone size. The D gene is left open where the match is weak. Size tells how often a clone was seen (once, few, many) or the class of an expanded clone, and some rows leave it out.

CDR3nt: TGTGCCAGCTCAAGACAGGAACTACAAGAGACCCAGTACTTC; CDR3aa: CASSRQELQETQYF; v_gene: TRBV12-3/TRBV12-4; j_gene: TRBJ2-5; d_gene: NA; abundance: few
CDR3nt: TGTGCCAGCAGTTCTAGATCTTCGGCATTCCAAGAGACCCAGTACTTC; CDR3aa: CASSSRSSAFQETQYF; v_gene: TRBV28; j_gene: TRBJ2-5; d_gene: NA; abundance: once
CDR3nt: TGCAGCGTTGGCCAGCGGGAGGGCCTGTTTACAGATACGCAGTATTTT; CDR3aa: CSVGQREGLFTDTQYF; v_gene: TRBV29-1; j_gene: TRBJ2-3; d_gene: TRBD2; abundance: few
CDR3nt: TGTGCCAGCGGGGGTAGGGTCAACACTGAAGCTTTCTTT; CDR3aa: CASGGRVNTEAFF; v_gene: TRBV3-1; j_gene: TRBJ1-1; d_gene: NA; abundance: few
CDR3nt: TGTGCCAGCAGCCTAGACGGGCCCGATGAGCAGTTCTTC; CDR3aa: CASSLDGPDEQFF; v_gene: TRBV7-9; j_gene: TRBJ2-1; d_gene: NA; abundance: few
CDR3nt: TGTGCCAGCAGCTTTGTGCGGGGGGGTGGGGATACGCAGTATTTT; CDR3aa: CASSFVRGGGDTQYF; v_gene: TRBV27; j_gene: TRBJ2-3; d_gene: TRBD2; abundance: few
CDR3nt: TGCAGTGCTAGAGAGGGACTCCAGTTCTTC; CDR3aa: CSAREGLQFF; v_gene: TRBV20-1; j_gene: TRBJ2-1; d_gene: NA; abundance: few
CDR3nt: TGTGCCAGCACGAGGGACAGTAATGAAAAACTGTTTTTT; CDR3aa: CASTRDSNEKLFF; v_gene: TRBV2; j_gene: TRBJ1-4; d_gene: TRBD1; abundance: few
CDR3nt: TGCAGCGTAGCGACGTCCGGGGAGCTGTTTTTT; CDR3aa: CSVATSGELFF; v_gene: TRBV29-1; j_gene: TRBJ2-2; d_gene: NA; abundance: many
CDR3nt: TGTGCCATCAGTGGAGGGACAGGGGGTCAACGGACCCCACGCGAGCAGTACTTC; CDR3aa: CAISGGTGGQRTPREQYF; v_gene: TRBV10-3; j_gene: TRBJ2-7; d_gene: TRBD1; abundance: many
CDR3nt: TGTGCCATCAGAGATACAGAGAGCAATCAGCCCCAGCATTTT; CDR3aa: CAIRDTESNQPQHF; v_gene: TRBV10-3; j_gene: TRBJ1-5; d_gene: NA; abundance: few
CDR3nt: TGTGCCAGCAGTTTATCCCTAGCGGGGGGCACAGATACGCAGTATTTT; CDR3aa: CASSLSLAGGTDTQYF; v_gene: TRBV28; j_gene: TRBJ2-3; d_gene: TRBD2; abundance: few
CDR3nt: TGTGCCACCAGCAGAGACCCGGACACTGAAGCTTTCTTT; CDR3aa: CATSRDPDTEAFF; v_gene: TRBV15; j_gene: TRBJ1-1; d_gene: NA; abundance: NA
CDR3nt: TGTGCCAGCAGCGCGGACATGAACACTGAAGCTTTCTTT; CDR3aa: CASSADMNTEAFF; v_gene: TRBV11-2; j_gene: TRBJ1-1; d_gene: NA; abundance: few
CDR3nt: TGCAGTGCTTCGGGAGGGACTAGCGGGAGGAATGAGCAGTTCTTC; CDR3aa: CSASGGTSGRNEQFF; v_gene: TRBV20-1; j_gene: TRBJ2-1; d_gene: TRBD2; abundance: NA
CDR3nt: TGTGCCAGCAGTTACTCGGGTACGCGGTATGGCTACACCTTC; CDR3aa: CASSYSGTRYGYTF; v_gene: TRBV6-5; j_gene: TRBJ1-2; d_gene: NA; abundance: many
CDR3nt: TGTGCCACCGCGCCCGGGAGAAACACCGGGGAGCTGTTTTTT; CDR3aa: CATAPGRNTGELFF; v_gene: TRBV3-1; j_gene: TRBJ2-2; d_gene: NA; abundance: NA
CDR3nt: TGTGCCAGCAGCTTGCCTACAGGAGAAAAACTGTTTTTT; CDR3aa: CASSLPTGEKLFF; v_gene: TRBV5-6; j_gene: TRBJ1-4; d_gene: NA; abundance: many
CDR3nt: TGTGCCAGCAGCTTGTTCGAGATGAACACTGAAGCTTTCTTT; CDR3aa: CASSLFEMNTEAFF; v_gene: TRBV7-9; j_gene: TRBJ1-1; d_gene: NA; abundance: NA
CDR3nt: TGCGCCAGCAGCGATTATACAGGGGCGAAACTGTTTTTT; CDR3aa: CASSDYTGAKLFF; v_gene: TRBV5-1; j_gene: TRBJ1-4; d_gene: TRBD1; abundance: NA
CDR3nt: TGTGCCAGCAGCTTTGGGGGTAGCGGGAGCAAGAACGAGCAGTACTTC; CDR3aa: CASSFGGSGSKNEQYF; v_gene: TRBV7-2; j_gene: TRBJ2-7; d_gene: TRBD2; abundance: few
CDR3nt: TGTGCCAGCAGGTCGACAAGTGGTACGCAGTATTTT; CDR3aa: CASRSTSGTQYF; v_gene: TRBV12-3/TRBV12-4; j_gene: TRBJ2-3; d_gene: NA; abundance: NA
CDR3nt: TGTGCCAGCAGCTTTGGCCTATCCGATGAAAAACTGTTTTTT; CDR3aa: CASSFGLSDEKLFF; v_gene: TRBV5-6; j_gene: TRBJ1-4; d_gene: NA; abundance: NA
CDR3nt: TGTGCCAGCTCACCTATCGCGGGAGTTAGCACAGATACGCAGTATTTT; CDR3aa: CASSPIAGVSTDTQYF; v_gene: TRBV18; j_gene: TRBJ2-3; d_gene: TRBD2; abundance: many
CDR3nt: TGTGCCAGCAGCCCCCGCACTAGCTACAACAATGAGCAGTTCTTC; CDR3aa: CASSPRTSYNNEQFF; v_gene: TRBV5-4; j_gene: TRBJ2-1; d_gene: NA; abundance: NA
CDR3nt: TGCAGTGCTAGAGACCGACTAGTCGGGACAGATACGCAGTATTTT; CDR3aa: CSARDRLVGTDTQYF; v_gene: TRBV20-1; j_gene: TRBJ2-3; d_gene: NA; abundance: NA
CDR3nt: TGTGCCAGCAGTTTATTCCCCGGGACAGGGACCTACGAGCAGTACTTC; CDR3aa: CASSLFPGTGTYEQYF; v_gene: TRBV28; j_gene: TRBJ2-7; d_gene: TRBD1; abundance: few
CDR3nt: TGTGCCAGCAGCTTAAGAGGTTCGAGTAATTCACCCCTCCACTTT; CDR3aa: CASSLRGSSNSPLHF; v_gene: TRBV7-2; j_gene: TRBJ1-6; d_gene: NA; abundance: NA
CDR3nt: TGTGCCAGCAGTCTCAGGGTTCCGGGACACACTGAAGCTTTCTTT; CDR3aa: CASSLRVPGHTEAFF; v_gene: TRBV12-3/TRBV12-4; j_gene: TRBJ1-1; d_gene: NA; abundance: many
CDR3nt: TGTGCCAGCAGCTTAGCAGCAGGGAGCTATGGCTACACCTTC; CDR3aa: CASSLAAGSYGYTF; v_gene: TRBV7-6; j_gene: TRBJ1-2; d_gene: NA; abundance: NA
CDR3nt: TGCGCCAGCAGCACTAGTGGACTAGCGGGGGTTGAGCAGTTCTTC; CDR3aa: CASSTSGLAGVEQFF; v_gene: TRBV5-1; j_gene: TRBJ2-1; d_gene: TRBD2; abundance: many
CDR3nt: TGCAGTGCTAGAAGTCAACCCGGGACATCGAATAATTCACCCCTCCACTTT; CDR3aa: CSARSQPGTSNNSPLHF; v_gene: TRBV20-1; j_gene: TRBJ1-6; d_gene: NA; abundance: few
CDR3nt: TGTGCCAGCAGCTACAGGAGACTTAGGACTAGCGGTAACACCGGGGAGCTGTTTTTT; CDR3aa: CASSYRRLRTSGNTGELFF; v_gene: TRBV5-6; j_gene: TRBJ2-2; d_gene: TRBD2; abundance: NA
CDR3nt: TGTGCCAGCAGTTACCTTTCGCTCAACAGTCTCGGGGGCAATGAGCAGTTCTTC; CDR3aa: CASSYLSLNSLGGNEQFF; v_gene: TRBV6-5; j_gene: TRBJ2-1; d_gene: NA; abundance: many
CDR3nt: TGTGCCAGCAGCTTACACGGTCTCCTCACAGATACGCAGTATTTT; CDR3aa: CASSLHGLLTDTQYF; v_gene: TRBV7-2; j_gene: TRBJ2-3; d_gene: NA; abundance: few
CDR3nt: TGTGCCAGCAGTTTGGGCAGGGTAAGAGATACGCAGTATTTT; CDR3aa: CASSLGRVRDTQYF; v_gene: TRBV12-3/TRBV12-4; j_gene: TRBJ2-3; d_gene: NA; abundance: NA
CDR3nt: TGTGCCAGCAGTTCGGTCGGACAGGGGGCGAGTACGCAGTATTTT; CDR3aa: CASSSVGQGASTQYF; v_gene: TRBV28; j_gene: TRBJ2-3; d_gene: TRBD1; abundance: NA
CDR3nt: TGTGCCAGCATAGGACACGGATCCTCCTACGAGCAGTACTTC; CDR3aa: CASIGHGSSYEQYF; v_gene: TRBV6-2/TRBV6-3; j_gene: TRBJ2-7; d_gene: NA; abundance: NA
CDR3nt: TGCAGCGTCTCAATGGGGGCCGGCTACGAGCAGTACTTC; CDR3aa: CSVSMGAGYEQYF; v_gene: TRBV29-1; j_gene: TRBJ2-7; d_gene: NA; abundance: NA
CDR3nt: TGCGCCAGCAGCTTGGGAGGGCTAGCGGGGAATAATGAGCAGTTCTTC; CDR3aa: CASSLGGLAGNNEQFF; v_gene: TRBV5-1; j_gene: TRBJ2-1; d_gene: TRBD2; abundance: few
CDR3nt: TGTGCCAGCAGCTTAGGATCTGGGACAGGGCTTGAAAAACTGTTTTTT; CDR3aa: CASSLGSGTGLEKLFF; v_gene: TRBV7-2; j_gene: TRBJ1-4; d_gene: TRBD1; abundance: few
CDR3nt: TGTGCCAGCACCCCGGTCTGGTACAATGAGCAGTTCTTC; CDR3aa: CASTPVWYNEQFF; v_gene: TRBV12-3/TRBV12-4; j_gene: TRBJ2-1; d_gene: NA; abundance: few
CDR3nt: TGCAGCGTACAGGGGGAGGTTTCTGGCTACACCTTC; CDR3aa: CSVQGEVSGYTF; v_gene: TRBV29-1; j_gene: TRBJ1-2; d_gene: TRBD1; abundance: few
CDR3nt: TGTGCCAGCAGCCCCATCCGCCGGGGACAGGTAGCGGAGACCCAGTACTTC; CDR3aa: CASSPIRRGQVAETQYF; v_gene: TRBV7-8; j_gene: TRBJ2-5; d_gene: TRBD1; abundance: NA
CDR3nt: TGTGCCAGCAGCCCTCCGGCTAGCGGGGGTTACAATGAGCAGTTCTTC; CDR3aa: CASSPPASGGYNEQFF; v_gene: TRBV12-3/TRBV12-4; j_gene: TRBJ2-1; d_gene: TRBD2; abundance: many
CDR3nt: TGCAGTGCTCCTAGGGGGAGTCCCCACAATGAGCAGTTCTTC; CDR3aa: CSAPRGSPHNEQFF; v_gene: TRBV20-1; j_gene: TRBJ2-1; d_gene: NA; abundance: many
CDR3nt: TGTGCCAGCAGTTTCCGGCAGGGGACGACTGAAGCTTTCTTT; CDR3aa: CASSFRQGTTEAFF; v_gene: TRBV12-3/TRBV12-4; j_gene: TRBJ1-1; d_gene: NA; abundance: NA
CDR3nt: TGTGCCAGCAGTAAAGGGAGTCTGAGTCCCTCCTACGAGCAGTACTTC; CDR3aa: CASSKGSLSPSYEQYF; v_gene: TRBV6-2/TRBV6-3; j_gene: TRBJ2-7; d_gene: NA; abundance: NA
CDR3nt: TGTGCCAGCAGCCAAGGAGGACGGGACAGAAACACAGATACGCAGTATTTT; CDR3aa: CASSQGGRDRNTDTQYF; v_gene: TRBV4-2; j_gene: TRBJ2-3; d_gene: TRBD1; abundance: few
CDR3nt: TGCGCCAGCAGCCAAGTCAGGGGGACAGGGGAAGAGACCCAGTACTTC; CDR3aa: CASSQVRGTGEETQYF; v_gene: TRBV4-1; j_gene: TRBJ2-5; d_gene: TRBD1; abundance: NA
CDR3nt: TGTGCCAGCAGCCGGGACGTTTCCTACGAGCAGTACTTC; CDR3aa: CASSRDVSYEQYF; v_gene: TRBV7-9; j_gene: TRBJ2-7; d_gene: NA; abundance: NA
CDR3nt: TGTGCCAGCAGCTTAGTATCCAACAAGGAGCAGTTCTTC; CDR3aa: CASSLVSNKEQFF; v_gene: TRBV7-9; j_gene: TRBJ2-1; d_gene: NA; abundance: NA
CDR3nt: TGCAGTGCTAGGAGTGGGGGACCTCAAAATGAGCAGTTCTTC; CDR3aa: CSARSGGPQNEQFF; v_gene: TRBV20-1; j_gene: TRBJ2-1; d_gene: NA; abundance: few
CDR3nt: TGTGCCAGCACCTACAGGGGCGGCACAGATACGCAGTATTTT; CDR3aa: CASTYRGGTDTQYF; v_gene: TRBV12-3/TRBV12-4; j_gene: TRBJ2-3; d_gene: TRBD1; abundance: few
CDR3nt: TGTGCCAGCAGTCCCCTGGGGGGCTTATTAACAGATACGCAGTATTTT; CDR3aa: CASSPLGGLLTDTQYF; v_gene: TRBV28; j_gene: TRBJ2-3; d_gene: NA; abundance: few
CDR3nt: TGTGCCAGCAGTCCCCAAGGGGGCTTAGGGGAGCAGTACTTC; CDR3aa: CASSPQGGLGEQYF; v_gene: TRBV12-3/TRBV12-4; j_gene: TRBJ2-7; d_gene: TRBD1; abundance: few
CDR3nt: TGTGCCAGCAGTGCCCTGCGGCGCCTCTTACTAGCGGGAGGAACCGAGCAGTACTTC; CDR3aa: CASSALRRLLLAGGTEQYF; v_gene: TRBV6-1; j_gene: TRBJ2-7; d_gene: TRBD2; abundance: NA